What follows describes a single TCR beta chain. Here immunoSEQ multiplex PCR was the method, and the copy in TCRdb shows in-frame clones only, minus some. Altogether approximately 80,000 clones are present, approximately 85% being singletons, with the ten largest covering around 29%. This sample stems from a study of blood T cell repertoires in COVID-19. Study in general: COVID-19 samples from acute and convalescent phases originated in the United States, Italy and Spain. The cDNA or gDNA used as material had been derived from T cells, B-cell-depleted T cells, or PBMCs.

V shed 2 bases and J shed 1 base, with 13 bases lying between them. In germline, CDR1 is SGDLS, CDR2 YYNGEE. This CDR3 comprises 15 residues. The chain joins TRBV9 to TRBJ2-7; D uncertain. The sequenced sample was peripheral blood. The sequence derives from a human donor in a cohort sampled during active COVID-19. This CDR3 is CASSVATNPSYEQYF. CDR3 nucleotides: TGTGCCAGCAGCGTGGCCACGAACCCGTCCTACGAGCAGTACTTC.